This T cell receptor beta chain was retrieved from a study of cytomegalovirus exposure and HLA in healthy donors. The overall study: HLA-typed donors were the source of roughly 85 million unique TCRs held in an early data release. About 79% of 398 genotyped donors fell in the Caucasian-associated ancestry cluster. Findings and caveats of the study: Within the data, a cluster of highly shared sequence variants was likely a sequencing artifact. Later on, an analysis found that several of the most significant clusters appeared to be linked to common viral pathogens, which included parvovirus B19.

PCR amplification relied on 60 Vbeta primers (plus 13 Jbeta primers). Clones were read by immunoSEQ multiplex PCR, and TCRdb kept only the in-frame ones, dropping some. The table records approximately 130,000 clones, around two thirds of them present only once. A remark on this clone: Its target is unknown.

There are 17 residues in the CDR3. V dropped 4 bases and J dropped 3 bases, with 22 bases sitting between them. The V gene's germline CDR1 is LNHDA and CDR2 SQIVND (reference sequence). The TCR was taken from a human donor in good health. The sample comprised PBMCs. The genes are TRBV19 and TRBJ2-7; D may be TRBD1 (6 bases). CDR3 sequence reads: CASSTGPVDSGRYEQYF. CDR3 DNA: TGTGCCAGTAGTACCGGGCCGGTGGACAGTGGGCGCTACGAGCAGTACTTC.